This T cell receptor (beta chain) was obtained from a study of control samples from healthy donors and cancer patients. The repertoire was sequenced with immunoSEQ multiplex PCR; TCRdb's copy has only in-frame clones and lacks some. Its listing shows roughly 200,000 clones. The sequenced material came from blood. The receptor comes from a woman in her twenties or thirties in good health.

DNA of the CDR3: TGTGCCAGCAGCTTAAGAGACTACCAGTATTTT. Its protein is CASSLRDYQYF. The V gene is TRBV7-2, the J gene TRBJ2-3; weak D call: TRBD2 (5 bases). This CDR3 is 11 amino acids long. Germline V gives CDR1 SGHTA, CDR2 FQGNSA. The ends were cut back, 2 bases at V and 12 bases at J, with 9 bases in the middle. Supplemented by reference TRBV7-2 and TRBJ2-3, the full variable domain reads GAGVSQSPSNKVTEKGKDVELRCDPISGHTALYWYRQSLGQGLEFLIYFQGNSAPDKSGLPSDRFSAERTGGSVSTLTIQRTQQEDSAVYLCASSLRDYQYFGPGTRLTVL.